The 27 T cell receptor beta chains reported below all come from one sample, sequenced in a study of T-cell memory formation after mild COVID-19. TCRdb analysed the 5' RACE reads with MiXCR anew, one entry per CDR3 protein. The data hold 300,000 to 350,000 distinct CDR3 sequences, with just under 20% observed a single time. The sequenced sample consisted of PBMCs or a T cell subset sorted from them (not recorded which). The receptors here all came from a man younger than 35 who had mild COVID-19 (a few samples of this study predate the infection). Cell type and time point are not known.

The chain recombines TRBV12-3 or TRBV12-4 with TRBJ2-4, with a possible D match to TRBD2 (6 bases). Trimming shortened V by 2 bases and J by 7 bases, and 12 bases separated the two germline ends. The CDR3 is 14 residues long. CDR3 DNA sequence: TGTGCCAGCAGTTTACAGGAACGGGGGAACATTCAGTACTTC. Translating it yields CASSLQERGNIQYF.

J is TRBJ2-5 and V is TRBV3-1, with D perhaps matching TRBD2 (5 bases). This CDR3 is 15 amino acids long. CDR1 LGHDT and CDR2 YNNKEL come from the germline V gene (reference sequence). V lost 0 bases, J lost 4 bases, and 12 bases lay in between. This CDR3 is CASSQDGVGGETQYF. For the CDR3, the DNA is TGTGCCAGCAGCCAAGACGGTGTAGGAGGAGAGACCCAGTACTTC.

In its sample, this clonotype was seen many times. The chain uses TRBV6-5 and TRBJ2-1, with TRBD1 matching over 9 bases. CDR1 and CDR2 (germline): MNHEY, SVGAGI. The V segment lost 7 bases and the J segment 9 bases; nucleotides outside the gene matches: 13. The CDR3 sequence is 15 residues long. The CDR3 reads CASTSRPTGGSEQFF. The CDR3 nucleotides are TGTGCCAGCACTTCCCGCCCGACAGGGGGTTCTGAGCAGTTCTTC.

This clonotype was detected only a few times. The rearrangement joins TRBV5-5 to TRBJ2-2; D uncertain. V lost 2 bases and J lost 6, with 8 bases in between. Germline lookup yields CDR1 SGHKS and CDR2 YYEKEE (reference sequence). The CDR3 contains 13 residues. The CDR3 nucleotides read TGTGCCAGCAGCTTAATGGAATCCGGGGAGCTGTTTTTT. Translated: CASSLMESGELFF. The complete variable domain, with remaining parts taken from reference TRBV5-5 and TRBJ2-2, reads DAGVTQSPTHLIKTRGQQVTLRCSPISGHKSVSWYQQVLGQGPQFIFQYYEKEERGRGNFPDRFSARQFPNYSSELNVNALLLGDSALYLCASSLMESGELFFGEGSRLTVL.

This clonotype came up many times. The CDR3 bases are TGTGCCAGCAGGAAAAGGGACACTCACACCGGGGAGCTGTTTTTT. This encodes CASRKRDTHTGELFF. This rearrangement joins TRBV7-8 to TRBJ2-2, with D perhaps matching TRBD1 (6 bases). Germline loops: CDR1 SGHVS, CDR2 FQNEAQ. The ends were cut back, 6 bases at V and 3 bases at J, with 14 bases in the middle. The CDR3 covers 15 residues.

This sequence joins TRBV7-2 and TRBJ2-3, with D perhaps matching TRBD2 (6 bases). V was shortened by 1 base and J by 6 bases, with 11 bases between the two germline ends. CDR1 is SGHTA and CDR2 is FQGNSA in the germline V gene. CDR3 size: 14 residues. Here the CDR3 reads CASSLGGDVDTQYF. The CDR3 DNA reads TGTGCCAGCAGCTTAGGGGGGGACGTGGATACGCAGTATTTT.

This clonotype was counted a few times. This may be a read error: a much more frequent sequence differs by one nucleotide. V usage is TRBV11-2 and J usage is TRBJ2-2; no firm D call. V lost 0 bases to trimming and J lost 4 bases, with 3 bases between them. The V gene's germline CDR1 is SGHAT and CDR2 FQNNGV. The CDR3 loop spans 13 amino acids. CDR3 in amino acids: CASSLDLTGELFF. For the CDR3, the DNA is TGTGCCAGCAGCTTAGATCTCACCGGGGAGCTGTTTTTT.

V and J are TRBV5-4 and TRBJ1-2; D not certain. The V end lost 0 bases, the J end lost 3 bases, and 12 bases lay between the germline ends. CDR1 SGHNT and CDR2 YYREEE come from the germline V gene (reference sequence). The CDR3 is 15 amino acids. CDR3 residues: CASSLGTFGDYGYTF. The CDR3 DNA reads TGTGCCAGCAGCTTGGGGACCTTTGGGGACTATGGCTACACCTTC. Complete variable domain (other parts from reference TRBV5-4 and TRBJ1-2): ETGVTQSPTHLIKTRGQQVTLRCSSQSGHNTVSWYQQALGQGPQFIFQYYREEENGRGNFPPRFSGLQFPNYSSELNVNALELDDSALYLCASSLGTFGDYGYTFGSGTRLTVV.

This clonotype was found many times. One junction end does not reproduce the germline sequence, and a read error may be involved. The V and J genes are TRBV7-7 and TRBJ2-1, with 8 bases that match TRBD2. The CDR3 is made up of 15 amino acids. Germline-derived CDR1 and CDR2 are SSHAT and FNYEAQ (reference sequence). This CDR3 reads CASSPFGGAPNEQFF. The CDR3 DNA sequence: TGTGCTAGCAGCCCTTTCGGGGGGGCCCCCAATGAGCAGTTCTTC.

This clonotype was counted between two and nine times. Written as DNA, the CDR3 is TGCGCCAGCAGCTCGGGAGACAGCTCTGGAAACACCATATATTTT. This codes for CASSSGDSSGNTIYF. The chain recombines TRBV5-1 with TRBJ1-3; tentatively, D is TRBD1 (5 bases). Germline values: CDR1 SGHRS, CDR2 YFSETQ. The V end lost 3 bases, the J end lost 0 bases, and 10 bases lay between the germline ends. The CDR3 extends over 15 amino acids.

The chain carries TRBV20-1 and TRBJ2-7; D is undetermined. This CDR3 is 13 amino acids long. V lost 1 base to trimming and J lost 6 bases, with 13 bases between them. Germline CDR1 is DFQATT and CDR2 is SNEGSKA (reference sequence). The CDR3 loop reads CSARATPWGEQYV. For the CDR3, the DNA is TGCAGTGCTAGAGCCACCCCGTGGGGCGAGCAGTACGTC.

This clonotype was seen a handful of times. The chain has TRBV4-1 and TRBJ2-7, with D possibly matching TRBD1 (5 bases). The germline V gene has CDR1 MGHRA and CDR2 YSYEKL. The CDR3 consists of 14 residues. The germline V and J ends were trimmed by 5 bases and 3 bases, with 14 bases remaining between them. The CDR3 region is CASSTTVRVYEQYF. CDR3 bases: TGCGCCAGCAGCACCACGGTCAGGGTCTACGAGCAGTACTTC.

This clonotype occurred a few times. The chain combines TRBV12-3 or TRBV12-4 with TRBJ1-4; no definite D call. Trimming shortened V by 2 bases and J by 4 bases, and 14 bases separated the two germline ends. The CDR3 has 16 residues. This chain's CDR3 is CASSLNLIRSNEKLFF. The CDR3 DNA is TGTGCCAGCAGTTTAAATTTGATCAGGAGTAATGAAAAACTGTTTTTT.

The chain is built from TRBV14 and TRBJ2-7, with 13 bases fitting TRBD2. Germline V gene lookup returns CDR1 SGHDN and CDR2 FVKESK. With 5 bases clipped from V and 2 bases from J, the junction kept 12 bases outside the gene matches. The CDR3 is 18 amino acids. The CDR3 DNA reads TGTGCCAGCAGCTCCGGGACTAGCGGGACTCACCTGCCCTACGAGCAGTACTTC. Residues: CASSSGTSGTHLPYEQYF.

This clonotype was found a few times. The chain uses TRBV5-8 and TRBJ1-5; D uncertain. Trimming took 1 base from V and 5 from J, leaving 10 bases between them. The germline gives CDR1 SGHTS, CDR2 YDEGEE. The CDR3 is 14 amino acids. CDR3 coding DNA: TGTGCCAGCAGCTTGCCGGGCCGGGATCAGCCCCAGCATTTT. The encoded protein is CASSLPGRDQPQHF.

This clonotype was found many times. This chain's CDR3 is CSASDHYEQYF. The DNA for the CDR3 is TGCAGTGCTAGTGACCACTACGAGCAGTACTTC. This chain connects TRBV20-1 to TRBJ2-7; D unresolved. The V end was cut by 3 bases, the J end by 3 bases, with 6 bases between. Per germline, CDR1 DFQATT and CDR2 SNEGSKA (reference sequence). This CDR3 region has 11 residues.

This clonotype was recorded a few times. The gene calls are TRBV10-3 and TRBJ2-5; TRBD1 might be the D (6 bases). The ends were cut back, 0 bases at V and 7 bases at J, with 15 bases in the middle. The germline V gene has CDR1 ENHRY and CDR2 SYGVKD. CDR3 length equals 15 residues. For the CDR3, the DNA is TGTGCCATCAGTGAGTCTGGCCAGGGGAAGCGGACCCAGTACTTC. Translated, it gives CAISESGQGKRTQYF.

This clonotype appeared a few times. V gene TRBV12-3 or TRBV12-4 combines with J gene TRBJ2-3, with 10 bases identical to TRBD2. The CDR3 runs 17 residues. V trimming: 6 bases; J trimming: 9 bases; junction bases outside the gene matches: 18. CDR3 sequence (DNA): TGTGCCAGCAGCCAAACGAGATCGCTAGCGGGGGAGGGCACGCAGTATTTT. Its protein product is CASSQTRSLAGEGTQYF.

This clonotype was seen a few times. The V call is TRBV20-1, the J call TRBJ2-7, with TRBD2 matching 11 bases. The ends lost 3 bases at V and 2 bases at J; junction bases unmatched: 3. The CDR3 has 14 residues. Germline V gene sequence: CDR1 DFQATT, CDR2 SNEGSKA (reference sequence). The CDR3 region has the DNA TGCAGTGCTAGTGGTAGCGGGGGGGCCTACGAGCAGTACGTC. Amino acid sequence: CSASGSGGAYEQYV.

This clonotype was seen ten or more times. The chain is built from TRBV20-1 and TRBJ2-3; unclear D gene. Looked up from germline, CDR1 is DFQATT and CDR2 is SNEGSKA (reference sequence). CDR3 size: 14 residues. V lost 2 bases and J lost 2, with 11 bases in between. The CDR3 is CSARIWNTTDTQYF. The CDR3 bases are TGCAGTGCTAGAATCTGGAACACCACAGATACGCAGTATTTT.

The chain has TRBV5-1 and TRBJ2-3; 11 nucleotides align to TRBD2. The CDR3 covers 14 residues. Trimming cost V 7 bases and J 2 bases; bases outside gene matches: 3. Germline lookup yields CDR1 SGHRS and CDR2 YFSETQ. CDR3 DNA: TGCGCCAGCTCGACTAGCGGGGCCACAGATACGCAGTATTTT. This codes for CASSTSGATDTQYF.

This clonotype was seen more than once but under ten times. V usage is TRBV7-8 and J usage is TRBJ1-4; 11 nucleotides match TRBD1. The CDR3 has 17 residues. Germline-derived CDR1 and CDR2 are SGHVS and FQNEAQ. With V trimmed by 0 bases and J by 7 bases, 7 bases remained unmatched. CDR3 bases: TGTGCCAGCAGCTTAGCCACCGGGACAGGGGGTGGTGAAAAACTGTTTTTT. It codes for CASSLATGTGGGEKLFF.

The chain has TRBV27 and TRBJ2-2, with D possibly called TRBD1 or TRBD2 (5 bases each). Germline V lookup: CDR1 MNHEY, CDR2 SMNVEV (reference sequence). The V end lost 7 bases, the J end lost 1 base, and 19 bases lay between the germline ends. The CDR3 totals 17 residues. DNA of the CDR3: TGTGCCAGCACCTTTCTGGGACGGGGATTGAACACCGGGGAGCTGTTTTTT. Translation gives CASTFLGRGLNTGELFF.

This clonotype was seen repeatedly, ten times or more. The rearrangement links TRBV4-3 to TRBJ1-2; D is uncertain. Trimming cost V 0 bases and J 8 bases, with 13 bases left between them. The CDR3 length is 14 residues. From germline, CDR1 is LGHNA and CDR2 YSLEER. CDR3 nucleotide sequence: TGCGCCAGCAGCCAAGAACAGTTGCTAAACGGCTACACCTTC. Translating gives CASSQEQLLNGYTF.

This clonotype appeared a few times. The genes are TRBV28 and TRBJ2-2; D remains unclear. Trimming pared 6 bases from V and 0 bases from J, leaving 8 bases between. The CDR3 length is 14 residues. The germline CDR1 and CDR2 sequences are MDHEN and SYDVKM. Here the CDR3 reads CASRAPTNTGELFF. The CDR3 DNA reads as TGTGCCAGCAGGGCCCCCACGAACACCGGGGAGCTGTTTTTT.

The rearrangement uses TRBV5-1 and TRBJ2-5, with TRBD1 identical over 8 bases. With 5 bases clipped from V and 1 base from J, the junction kept 16 bases outside the gene matches. CDR3 size: 18 residues. Per germline, CDR1 SGHRS and CDR2 YFSETQ. Here the CDR3 DNA reads TGCGCCAGCAGGCACACAGGGGGAGAAAGGGCCGGCCAAGAGACCCAGTACTTC. Its translation: CASRHTGGERAGQETQYF. The variable domain in full, completed from reference TRBV5-1 and TRBJ2-5, reads KAGVTQTPRYLIKTRGQQVTLSCSPISGHRSVSWYQQTPGQGLQFLFEYFSETQRNKGNFPGRFSGRQFSNSRSEMNVSTLELGDSALYLCASRHTGGERAGQETQYFGPGTRLLVL.

CDR3 in amino acids: CAIRIDGTSGNTIYF. DNA of the CDR3: TGTGCCATCAGGATAGACGGGACCTCTGGAAACACCATATATTTT. This chain uses TRBV10-3 with TRBJ1-3, with a possible D match to TRBD1 (5 bases). Trimming shortened V by 6 bases and J by 0 bases, and 12 bases separated the two germline ends. This CDR3 has 15 residues. CDR1 ENHRY and CDR2 SYGVKD come from the germline V gene.